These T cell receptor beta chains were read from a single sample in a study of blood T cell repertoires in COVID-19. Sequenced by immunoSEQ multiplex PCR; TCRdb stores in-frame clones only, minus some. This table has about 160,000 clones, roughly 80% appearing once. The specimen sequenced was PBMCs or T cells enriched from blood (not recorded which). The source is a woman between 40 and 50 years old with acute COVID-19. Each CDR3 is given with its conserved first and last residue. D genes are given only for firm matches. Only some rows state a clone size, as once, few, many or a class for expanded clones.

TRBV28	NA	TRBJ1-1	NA	CASSSPRHPENTEAFF	TGTGCCAGCAGTTCGCCCCGACATCCGGAGAACACTGAAGCTTTCTTT
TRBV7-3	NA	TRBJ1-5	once	CASSSTARAGATSNQPQHF	TGTGCCAGCAGCTCAACCGCTCGGGCGGGGGCGACGAGCAATCAGCCCCAGCATTTT
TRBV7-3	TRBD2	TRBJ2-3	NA	CASSSGLAGQRYAQYF	TGTGCCAGCAGCTCGGGACTAGCGGGACAAAGATACGCGCAGTATTTT
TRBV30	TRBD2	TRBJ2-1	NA	CAWSRTSGSSYNEQFF	TGTGCCTGGAGTAGGACTAGCGGGAGTTCCTACAATGAGCAGTTCTTC
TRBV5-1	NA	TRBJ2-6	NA	CASSLEPGGIRTGANVLTF	TGCGCCAGCAGCTTGGAACCAGGGGGGATCAGGACTGGGGCCAACGTCCTGACTTTC
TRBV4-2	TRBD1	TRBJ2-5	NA	CASSQRTGAGGQETQYF	TGTGCCAGCAGCCAACGAACAGGGGCCGGTGGACAAGAGACCCAGTACTTC
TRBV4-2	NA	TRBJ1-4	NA	CASKLQGGTNEKLFF	TGTGCCAGCAAGTTACAGGGCGGAACTAATGAAAAACTGTTTTTT
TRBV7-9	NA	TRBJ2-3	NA	CASSFRGGPETQYF	TGTGCCAGCAGCTTCAGGGGTGGCCCCGAAACGCAGTATTTT
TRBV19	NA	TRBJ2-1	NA	CASSIDRLGDNNNNEQFF	TGTGCCAGTAGTATAGATCGTTTGGGGGACAATAATAACAATGAGCAGTTCTTC
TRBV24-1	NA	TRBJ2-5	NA	CATSDAPGAVAGRKQETQYF	TGTGCCACCAGTGATGCCCCAGGCGCGGTGGCGGGACGAAAGCAAGAGACCCAGTACTTC
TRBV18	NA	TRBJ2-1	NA	CASSPFTGDEQFF	TGTGCCAGCTCACCATTTACGGGGGATGAGCAGTTCTTC
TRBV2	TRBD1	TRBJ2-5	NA	CASSQDRQETQYF	TGTGCCAGCAGTCAGGACAGGCAAGAGACCCAGTACTTC
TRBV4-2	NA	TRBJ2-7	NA	CASSQVGDLHEQYF	TGTGCCAGCAGCCAAGTCGGGGATCTCCACGAGCAGTACTTC
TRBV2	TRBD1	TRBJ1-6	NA	CASRAGGFNSPLHF	TGTGCCAGCAGGGCAGGGGGGTTTAATTCACCCCTCCACTTT
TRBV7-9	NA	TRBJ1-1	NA	CASSATGQGTEAFF	TGTGCCAGCAGCGCGACAGGCCAGGGCACTGAAGCTTTCTTT
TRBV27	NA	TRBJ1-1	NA	CASSLRAGRTEAFF	TGTGCCAGCAGTTTAAGGGCAGGGCGGACTGAAGCTTTCTTT
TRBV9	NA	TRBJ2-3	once	CASSVASATDTQYF	TGTGCCAGCAGCGTTGCGAGCGCCACAGATACGCAGTATTTT
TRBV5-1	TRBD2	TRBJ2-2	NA	CASSWTSGYTGELFF	TGCGCCAGCAGCTGGACTAGCGGATACACCGGGGAGCTGTTTTTT
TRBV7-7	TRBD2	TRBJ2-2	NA	CASSSSSGTGELFF	TGTGCTAGCAGCTCCTCTAGCGGGACCGGGGAGCTGTTTTTT
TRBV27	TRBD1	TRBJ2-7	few	CASSRTGGFYEQYF	TGTGCCAGCAGCAGGACAGGGGGGTTCTACGAGCAGTACTTC
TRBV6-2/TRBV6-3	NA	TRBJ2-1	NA	CASSYPNEQFF	TGTGCCAGCAGTTACCCGAATGAGCAGTTCTTC
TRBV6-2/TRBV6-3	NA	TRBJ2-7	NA	CASSFRDEQYF	TGTGCCAGCAGTTTCCGAGACGAGCAGTACTTC
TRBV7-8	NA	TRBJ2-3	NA	CASSPNTDTQYF	TGTGCCAGCAGCCCAAACACAGATACGCAGTATTTT
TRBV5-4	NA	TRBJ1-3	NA	CASSLAPGPASGNTIYF	TGTGCCAGCAGCTTGGCCCCAGGTCCGGCCTCTGGAAACACCATATATTTT
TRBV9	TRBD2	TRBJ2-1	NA	CATKGGRSNEQFF	TGTGCCACCAAGGGCGGGAGGTCTAATGAGCAGTTCTTC
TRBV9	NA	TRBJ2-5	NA	CASSVVVGEEGETQYF	TGTGCCAGCAGCGTAGTAGTGGGAGAGGAAGGAGAGACCCAGTACTTC
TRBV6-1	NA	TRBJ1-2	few	CASSEANSWGLEGYTF	TGTGCCAGCAGTGAAGCGAACAGCTGGGGGCTAGAGGGCTACACCTTC
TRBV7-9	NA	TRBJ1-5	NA	CASSFQSNQPQHF	TGTGCCAGCAGCTTTCAGAGCAATCAGCCCCAGCATTTT
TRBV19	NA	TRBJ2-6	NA	CASSPSASRSGANVLTF	TGTGCCAGCTCCCCTAGCGCCTCCCGCTCTGGGGCCAACGTCCTGACTTTC